The 29 T cell receptor beta chains presented below share a single source sample, sequenced in a study of T-cell memory formation after mild COVID-19. TCRdb fed the 5' RACE reads into MiXCR, producing one record per CDR3 protein. The table has roughly 400,000 distinct CDR3 sequences, roughly 17% seen once. Sequencing was performed on PBMCs or a T cell subset sorted from them (not recorded which). The source of these receptors is a man aged 18 to 29 who had mild COVID-19 (a few samples of this study predate the infection). Cell type and time point are not known.

The V and J genes are TRBV6-5 and TRBJ2-1, with a weak D call TRBD2 (5 bases). Per germline, CDR1 MNHEY and CDR2 SVGAGI. The CDR3 runs to 14 residues. V lost 4 bases, J lost 3 bases, and 10 bases lay in between. The CDR3 DNA follows: TGTGCCAGCAGTTTCGGTGCGGGCTACAATGAGCAGTTCTTC. This translates into CASSFGAGYNEQFF.

This clonotype has at least ten counts. J is TRBJ2-7 and V is TRBV7-9; D gene ambiguous. The CDR3 covers 13 residues. Germline CDR1 is SEHNR and CDR2 is FQNEAQ (reference sequence). V was shortened by 2 bases and J by 0 bases, with 5 bases between the two germline ends. The CDR3 spells CASSLSSSYEQYF. In nucleotides, the CDR3 is TGTGCCAGCAGCTTATCGAGCTCCTACGAGCAGTACTTC. Using reference TRBV7-9 and TRBJ2-7 for the parts outside the CDR3, the full variable domain is DTGVSQNPRHKITKRGQNVTFRCDPISEHNRLYWYRQTLGQGPEFLTYFQNEAQLEKSRLLSDRFSAERPKGSFSTLEIQRTEQGDSAMYLCASSLSSSYEQYFGPGTRLTVT.

This clonotype has just a few counts. This rearrangement joins TRBV27 to TRBJ2-1, with no clear D. CDR3 length: 16 residues. Per germline, CDR1 MNHEY and CDR2 SMNVEV (reference sequence). The V and J ends lost 2 bases and 4 bases respectively, with 15 bases between them. This chain's CDR3 is CASSLMSGYLYNEQFF. In DNA form, the CDR3 reads TGTGCCAGCAGTTTAATGTCAGGCTATCTGTACAATGAGCAGTTCTTC.

This clonotype has a handful of counts. V gene TRBV5-1 combines with J gene TRBJ2-2, with D maybe TRBD2 (5 bases). This CDR3 contains 17 residues. Trimming cost V 6 bases and J 1 base, with 19 bases left between them. Germline V lookup: CDR1 SGHRS, CDR2 YFSETQ. The chain's CDR3 is CASTSSPDGVNTGELFF. The DNA for the CDR3 is TGCGCCAGCACCTCATCCCCTGACGGGGTGAACACCGGGGAGCTGTTTTTT.

The chain joins TRBV11-2 to TRBJ1-6, with D possibly TRBD1 on 5 matching bases. Trimming took off 5 bases at V and 6 bases at J, with 14 bases between the two ends. The CDR3 extends over 15 amino acids. Germline CDR1 is SGHAT and CDR2 is FQNNGV. CDR3 loop: CASSGRAGRNSPLHF. For the CDR3, the DNA is TGTGCCAGCAGCGGGCGCGCAGGGCGTAATTCACCCCTCCACTTT.

This chain uses TRBV10-3 with TRBJ1-1, with unresolved D. The CDR3 is 13 amino acids. Per the germline V gene, CDR1 is ENHRY and CDR2 is SYGVKD. V was shortened by 6 bases and J by 0 bases, with 8 bases between the two germline ends. DNA of the CDR3: TGTGCCATCAGCGCAGAGCTGAACACTGAAGCTTTCTTT. Its translation is CAISAELNTEAFF.

The chain links TRBV20-1 to TRBJ2-5; 10 positions agree with TRBD2. Per germline, CDR1 DFQATT and CDR2 SNEGSKA (reference sequence). The CDR3 loop spans 16 amino acids. Germline trimming cut 0 bases from V and 2 bases from J; bases unmatched to any gene: 6. CDR3 in amino acids: CSARDPSGGSQETQYF. DNA of the CDR3: TGCAGTGCTAGAGACCCTAGCGGGGGATCTCAAGAGACCCAGTACTTC.

V usage is TRBV7-9 and J usage is TRBJ1-1, with 7 bases that match TRBD1. The CDR3 has 15 residues. With V trimmed by 5 bases and J by 4 bases, 10 bases remained unmatched. Germline assignment: CDR1 SEHNR and CDR2 FQNEAQ (reference sequence). The CDR3 bases are TGTGCCAGCAGCGGGAGACAGGGACTGACCACTGAAGCTTTCTTT. Translation: CASSGRQGLTTEAFF.

This clonotype was counted only a few times. The V gene is TRBV12-3 or TRBV12-4, the J gene TRBJ2-7, with 8 nucleotides matching TRBD2. The J segment lost 2 bases and the V segment lost 8 bases, leaving 2 bases of the junction unmatched. This CDR3 region has 12 residues. The CDR3 spells CASRGGPYEQYF. CDR3 coding DNA: TGTGCCAGCCGGGGGGGGCCCTACGAGCAGTACTTC.

The rearrangement links TRBV4-1 to TRBJ1-4; TRBD1 is a possible D gene (5 bases). The CDR3 loop spans 16 amino acids. Trimming stripped 4 bases from V and 6 bases from J, with 18 bases between. In germline, CDR1 is MGHRA, CDR2 YSYEKL. CDR3 DNA sequence: TGCGCCAGCAGCCTAAAGGGGTGGGGTGGGGATGAAAAACTGTTTTTT. Protein sequence: CASSLKGWGGDEKLFF.

This clonotype appeared a few times. J is TRBJ2-5 and V is TRBV7-9; D is undetermined. Trimming pared 4 bases from V and 3 bases from J, leaving 9 bases between. Germline-derived CDR1 and CDR2 are SEHNR and FQNEAQ (reference sequence). The CDR3 runs 13 residues. As DNA, the CDR3 is TGTGCCAGCAGCTCCCGAGCTAAAGAGACCCAGTACTTC. It codes for CASSSRAKETQYF.

This clonotype appeared many times. The chain has TRBV7-2 and TRBJ2-5; D remains unclear. In germline, CDR1 is SGHTA, CDR2 FQGNSA. The V end lost 1 base, the J end lost 2 bases, and 8 bases lay between the germline ends. The length of the CDR3 is 14 residues. CDR3 sequence: CASSLVFNQETQYF. In DNA, the CDR3 is TGTGCCAGCAGCTTAGTGTTTAATCAAGAGACCCAGTACTTC. The whole variable domain, filled in from reference TRBV7-2 and TRBJ2-5, reads GAGVSQSPSNKVTEKGKDVELRCDPISGHTALYWYRQSLGQGLEFLIYFQGNSAPDKSGLPSDRFSAERTGGSVSTLTIQRTQQEDSAVYLCASSLVFNQETQYFGPGTRLLVL.

The table lists this clonotype with a few counts. The rearrangement joins TRBV27 to TRBJ2-3; 9 nucleotides line up with TRBD2. This CDR3 is 17 amino acids long. Germline trimming cut 5 bases from V and 0 bases from J; bases unmatched to any gene: 9. Germline V CDR1 and CDR2: MNHEY, SMNVEV (reference sequence). Here the CDR3 reads CASSTPASGASTDTQYF. In DNA form, the CDR3 reads TGTGCCAGCAGTACCCCGGCTAGCGGGGCAAGCACAGATACGCAGTATTTT.

This clonotype was seen many times. V usage is TRBV29-1 and J usage is TRBJ2-7; D might be TRBD1 (6 bases). Looked up from germline, CDR1 is SQVTM and CDR2 is ANQGSEA. The CDR3 contains 12 residues. Trimming took off 4 bases at V and 5 bases at J, with 12 bases between the two ends. The chain's CDR3 is CSVVVRGHEQYF. The DNA for the CDR3 is TGCAGCGTTGTAGTCAGGGGCCACGAGCAGTACTTC.

The rearrangement uses TRBV7-9 and TRBJ1-1; D is unclear. Germline-derived CDR1 and CDR2 are SEHNR and FQNEAQ (reference sequence). Trimming removed 0 bases from V and 4 bases from J, with 15 bases in between. CDR3 size: 16 residues. DNA of the CDR3: TGTGCCAGCAGCTTAGCCCCCGACAACCCGAGCACTGAAGCTTTCTTT. Translating it yields CASSLAPDNPSTEAFF.

This clonotype was found a few times. The rearrangement uses TRBV20-1 and TRBJ2-3; 9 bases fit TRBD2. The germline V gene encodes CDR1 DFQATT and CDR2 SNEGSKA (reference sequence). V lost 6 bases to trimming and J lost 6 bases; unmatched junction nucleotides: 4. This CDR3 is built from 12 residues. The CDR3 reads CSAPTSGDTQYF. Written as DNA, the CDR3 is TGCAGTGCCCCCACTAGCGGGGATACGCAGTATTTT.

This clonotype was detected a few times. The chain uses TRBV20-1 and TRBJ2-3; TRBD1 agrees at 8 bases. Germline lookup yields CDR1 DFQATT and CDR2 SNEGSKA (reference sequence). The CDR3 has 16 residues. With 0 bases clipped from V and 6 bases from J, the junction kept 11 bases outside the gene matches. CDR3 DNA: TGCAGTGCTAGAGACCCCCGGACAGGGAGAGGGGATACGCAGTATTTT. The encoded protein is CSARDPRTGRGDTQYF.

This clonotype was observed a handful of times. This chain uses TRBV5-1 with TRBJ2-3; 7 positions agree with TRBD1. The J segment lost 2 bases and the V segment lost 3 bases, leaving 3 bases of the junction unmatched. CDR1 SGHRS and CDR2 YFSETQ come from the germline V gene. The CDR3 is 14 amino acids. CDR3: CASSSGQTTDTQYF. Written as DNA, the CDR3 is TGCGCCAGCAGCTCGGGACAGACCACAGATACGCAGTATTTT.

This clonotype has only a few counts. V usage is TRBV7-9 and J usage is TRBJ1-2, with D hard to call. Trimming pared 1 base from V and 8 bases from J, leaving 11 bases between. The germline CDR1 and CDR2 sequences are SEHNR and FQNEAQ (reference sequence). The CDR3 length is 13 residues. The CDR3 sequence: CASSLDTGMGYTF. The CDR3 nucleotides are TGTGCCAGCAGCTTAGATACGGGGATGGGCTACACCTTC.

The rearrangement joins TRBV28 to TRBJ2-7; D possibly corresponds to TRBD1 (6 bases). The CDR3 covers 14 residues. The V gene lost 5 bases and the J gene lost 2 bases, with 13 bases spanning the gap. Germline CDR1 MDHEN, CDR2 SYDVKM. The CDR3 loop is CASSPTGRPYEQYV. The CDR3 coding sequence is TGTGCCAGCAGTCCGACAGGTCGCCCCTACGAGCAGTACGTC.

The rearrangement uses TRBV15 and TRBJ2-3; 10 bases fit TRBD2. Trimming removed 0 bases from V and 0 bases from J; junction bases left unmatched: 9. Per germline, CDR1 LNHNV and CDR2 YYDKDF (reference sequence). The CDR3 has 19 residues. CDR3 in DNA: TGTGCCACCAGCAGAGATCAGGAGCGGGGGGGCCGGAGCACAGATACGCAGTATTTT. Residues: CATSRDQERGGRSTDTQYF.

The CDR3 sequence: CTHWRGTEAFF. CDR3 nucleotide sequence: TGCACCCATTGGAGGGGAACTGAAGCTTTCTTT. The chain has TRBV20-1 and TRBJ1-1, with a possible D match to TRBD1 (5 bases). There are 11 residues in the CDR3. Germline V gene sequence: CDR1 DFQATT, CDR2 SNEGSKA (reference sequence).

This clonotype has more than one count but fewer than ten. This rearrangement joins TRBV6-5 to TRBJ1-1; 7 bases match TRBD1. The germline V gene has CDR1 MNHEY and CDR2 SVGAGI. The CDR3 consists of 15 residues. V dropped 4 bases and J dropped 7; count of bases not matched to a gene: 12. The CDR3, as DNA: TGTGCCAGCAGTTCGCCGGGTTTAGGGGGCTTTGAAGCTTTCTTT. Its translation is CASSSPGLGGFEAFF.

This chain links TRBV5-1 with TRBJ2-3, with D possibly TRBD2 on 5 matching bases. The V end was cut by 4 bases, the J end by 2 bases, with 11 bases between. CDR3 length: 14 residues. Germline V CDR1 and CDR2: SGHRS, YFSETQ. The CDR3 protein is CASSPGTLTDTQYF. The CDR3, as DNA: TGCGCCAGCAGCCCGGGAACTCTCACAGATACGCAGTATTTT.

This chain connects TRBV12-3 or TRBV12-4 to TRBJ2-3; 8 nucleotides match TRBD2. V gave up 4 bases and J gave up 4 bases; unmatched junction bases: 4. The CDR3 sequence is 14 residues long. CDR3 sequence (DNA): TGTGCCAGCAGTTCGGGGGGGCCAGCAGATACGCAGTATTTT. Residues: CASSSGGPADTQYF.

This clonotype was counted between two and nine times. The chain uses TRBV7-8 and TRBJ1-1; D call uncertain. Germline CDR1 is SGHVS and CDR2 is FQNEAQ. This CDR3 spans 15 amino acids. V was pared by 1 base and J by 4 bases, with 13 bases between. CDR3: CASSLGSSRGTEAFF. DNA of the CDR3: TGTGCCAGCAGCTTAGGCTCCTCCCGCGGCACTGAAGCTTTCTTT.

This clonotype was found once. The chain has TRBV29-1 and TRBJ2-5, with a tentative D call TRBD2 (5 bases). Germline V gene data show CDR1 as SQVTM and CDR2 as ANQGSEA. This CDR3 has 15 amino acids. Between the trimmed V and J ends, which lost 0 bases and 2 bases, there was a span of 13 bases. CDR3 DNA sequence: TGCAGCGTTGAAGATGAGGGAATGGGGCAAGAGACCCAGTACTTC. Amino acid sequence: CSVEDEGMGQETQYF.

This clonotype was observed a few times. This chain links TRBV7-9 with TRBJ2-3, with D unclear. V was trimmed by 2 bases and J by 8 bases, leaving 8 bases between them. Germline V gene data show CDR1 as SEHNR and CDR2 as FQNEAQ (reference sequence). The CDR3 covers 12 residues. DNA for the CDR3: TGTGCCAGCAGCTTAAGTGGTGGTACGCAGTATTTT. It translates to CASSLSGGTQYF.

This clonotype was observed a single time. V is TRBV7-2 and J is TRBJ1-3; maybe TRBD1 (5 bases). This CDR3 region has 15 residues. Germline-derived CDR1 and CDR2 are SGHTA and FQGNSA. Trimming cost V 1 base and J 5 bases, with 12 bases left between them. DNA for the CDR3: TGTGCCAGCAGCTTAGACGGGGGGAGGAGAAACACCATATATTTT. Amino acid sequence: CASSLDGGRRNTIYF.